A selection of T cell receptor beta chains follows, all from one sample in a study of T cell responses to AZD1222 COVID-19 vaccine. Clones were sequenced by immunoSEQ multiplex PCR, and TCRdb holds only the in-frame ones, with some missing. The profile shows 95,000 to 150,000 clones, about 85% of them singletons. The sequencing here drew on peripheral blood, taken on day 0 of AZD1222 vaccination. Receptors were obtained from an adult in good health. Each CDR3 is given with its conserved first and last residue. The D gene is left open where the match is weak. Only some rows state a clone size, as once, few, many or a class for expanded clones.

j_gene: TRBJ1-5; d_gene: -; v_gene: TRBV28; len: 12; abundance: -; CDR3nt: TGTGCCAGCAGTAGGGGGAATCAGCCCCAGCATTTT; CDR3aa: CASSRGNQPQHF
j_gene: TRBJ2-3; d_gene: TRBD2; v_gene: TRBV10-3; len: 17; abundance: -; CDR3nt: TGTGCCATCAGTGAGGGGGCTGGCGGGGGGGCCTTTGATACGCAGTATTTT; CDR3aa: CAISEGAGGGAFDTQYF
j_gene: TRBJ2-7; d_gene: TRBD1; v_gene: TRBV6-1; len: 15; abundance: few; CDR3nt: TGTGCCAGCAGTGTAGCCGGGACAGGGGTACTCGAGCAGTACTTC; CDR3aa: CASSVAGTGVLEQYF
j_gene: TRBJ1-2; d_gene: TRBD1; v_gene: TRBV11-2; len: 13; abundance: -; CDR3nt: TGTGCCAGCAGCTTGGACAGGGTTCATGGCTACACCTTC; CDR3aa: CASSLDRVHGYTF
j_gene: TRBJ1-1; d_gene: -; v_gene: TRBV3-1/TRBV3-2; len: 15; abundance: -; CDR3nt: TGTGCCAGCAGCCAGAGGGCCGGACCTAACACTGAAGCTTTCTTT; CDR3aa: CASSQRAGPNTEAFF
j_gene: TRBJ1-5; d_gene: -; v_gene: TRBV6-2/TRBV6-3; len: 18; abundance: -; CDR3nt: TGTGCCAGCAGTTACTCGCCGCCAGGTATTGGGTCAGGTCAGCCCCAGCATTTT; CDR3aa: CASSYSPPGIGSGQPQHF
j_gene: TRBJ1-5; d_gene: -; v_gene: TRBV6-1; len: 18; abundance: -; CDR3nt: TGTGCCAGCAGTGAAGCGGCTACAGGGTCTTTGAGCAATCAGCCCCAGCATTTT; CDR3aa: CASSEAATGSLSNQPQHF
j_gene: TRBJ2-5; d_gene: TRBD2; v_gene: TRBV5-1; len: 15; abundance: -; CDR3nt: TGCGCCAGCAGCTTGAACCTAGCGGGGGTCGAGACCCAGTACTTC; CDR3aa: CASSLNLAGVETQYF
j_gene: TRBJ2-1; d_gene: -; v_gene: TRBV29-1; len: 14; abundance: -; CDR3nt: TGCAGCGTTGAAGACTACCGAAGAACCAATGAGCAGTTCTTC; CDR3aa: CSVEDYRRTNEQFF
j_gene: TRBJ1-2; d_gene: -; v_gene: TRBV28; len: 14; abundance: -; CDR3nt: TGTGCCAGCACCGGACGGTCAGGGATCTATGGCTACACCTTC; CDR3aa: CASTGRSGIYGYTF
j_gene: TRBJ2-1; d_gene: TRBD2; v_gene: TRBV4-1; len: 15; abundance: -; CDR3nt: TGCGCCAGCAGCCAGCCTCTAGCGGGGAGCAATGAGCAGTTCTTC; CDR3aa: CASSQPLAGSNEQFF
j_gene: TRBJ1-4; d_gene: TRBD1; v_gene: TRBV27; len: 13; abundance: -; CDR3nt: TGTGCCAGCCGTGACAGGGATGGTGAAAAACTGTTTTTT; CDR3aa: CASRDRDGEKLFF
j_gene: TRBJ2-5; d_gene: TRBD2; v_gene: TRBV12-5; len: 13; abundance: -; CDR3nt: TGTGCTAGTGCCTCAAGCGGGGTGGAGACCCAGTACTTC; CDR3aa: CASASSGVETQYF
j_gene: TRBJ1-2; d_gene: -; v_gene: TRBV19; len: 12; abundance: -; CDR3nt: TGTGCCAGAACCGACAGGTCCTATGGCTACACCTTC; CDR3aa: CARTDRSYGYTF
j_gene: TRBJ1-6; d_gene: -; v_gene: TRBV27; len: 16; abundance: -; CDR3nt: TGTGCCAGCAGTTTATCAAGGGCCGCCTATAATTCACCCCTCCACTTT; CDR3aa: CASSLSRAAYNSPLHF
j_gene: TRBJ1-6; d_gene: TRBD1; v_gene: TRBV5-1; len: 15; abundance: -; CDR3nt: TGCGCCAGCAGCTTGGAGGGACAGGACGATTCACCCCTCCACTTT; CDR3aa: CASSLEGQDDSPLHF
j_gene: TRBJ1-1; d_gene: -; v_gene: TRBV5-6; len: 14; abundance: once; CDR3nt: TGTGCCAGCACATTTGGAACGGTGAACACTGAAGCTTTCTTT; CDR3aa: CASTFGTVNTEAFF
j_gene: TRBJ1-5; d_gene: TRBD1; v_gene: TRBV10-3; len: 15; abundance: -; CDR3nt: TGTGCCATAAGCACGGAGGGACAGGGCTATCAGCCCCAGCATTTT; CDR3aa: CAISTEGQGYQPQHF
j_gene: TRBJ2-7; d_gene: -; v_gene: TRBV12-3/TRBV12-4; len: 13; abundance: -; CDR3nt: TGTGCCAGCAGTTTTCAGCAGACCTACGAGCAGTACTTC; CDR3aa: CASSFQQTYEQYF
j_gene: TRBJ1-2; d_gene: TRBD1; v_gene: TRBV4-2; len: 15; abundance: -; CDR3nt: TGTGCCAGCAGACAACCGGACAGGGTTGGCTATGGCTACACCTTC; CDR3aa: CASRQPDRVGYGYTF
j_gene: TRBJ1-2; d_gene: -; v_gene: TRBV28; len: 14; abundance: -; CDR3nt: TGTGCCAGCAGTTCCAACAGGGTTGGCTATGGCTACACCTTC; CDR3aa: CASSSNRVGYGYTF
j_gene: TRBJ1-1; d_gene: -; v_gene: TRBV6-2/TRBV6-3; len: 15; abundance: -; CDR3nt: TGTGCCAGCAGTTACACCGGGAAATTTGACACTGAAGCTTTCTTT; CDR3aa: CASSYTGKFDTEAFF
j_gene: TRBJ1-3; d_gene: -; v_gene: TRBV4-1; len: 15; abundance: -; CDR3nt: TGCGCCAGCAGCTCTTTGGGGGTCTCTGGAAACACCATATATTTT; CDR3aa: CASSSLGVSGNTIYF
j_gene: TRBJ2-7; d_gene: -; v_gene: TRBV9; len: 12; abundance: -; CDR3nt: TGTGCCAGCGGTCAGGGACCCTCCGAGCAGTACTTC; CDR3aa: CASGQGPSEQYF
j_gene: TRBJ2-1; d_gene: -; v_gene: TRBV7-9; len: 12; abundance: -; CDR3nt: TGTGCCAGCAGCCCAAGGAGGGATGAGCAGTTCTTC; CDR3aa: CASSPRRDEQFF
j_gene: TRBJ2-7; d_gene: -; v_gene: TRBV4-1; len: 16; abundance: -; CDR3nt: TGCGCCAGCAGCCAAGAGTCGCCAGGCTACTCCTACGAGCAGTACTTC; CDR3aa: CASSQESPGYSYEQYF
j_gene: TRBJ2-6; d_gene: TRBD1; v_gene: TRBV6-1; len: 18; abundance: -; CDR3nt: TGTGCCAGCAGTGCCAGGTTACAGGGGACCTCTGGGGCCAACGTCCTGACTTTC; CDR3aa: CASSARLQGTSGANVLTF
j_gene: TRBJ2-1; d_gene: -; v_gene: TRBV6-2/TRBV6-3; len: 15; abundance: once; CDR3nt: TGTGCCAGCAGCCCTTCTCGCGCCTCCTACAATGAGCAGTTCTTC; CDR3aa: CASSPSRASYNEQFF
j_gene: TRBJ2-5; d_gene: -; v_gene: TRBV11-2; len: 15; abundance: once; CDR3nt: TGTGCCAGCAGCTTATCCCCGAGACGACAAGAGACCCAGTACTTC; CDR3aa: CASSLSPRRQETQYF
j_gene: TRBJ1-2; d_gene: TRBD1; v_gene: TRBV28; len: 13; abundance: -; CDR3nt: TGTGCCAGCAGTTCCCAGGGGGCTGGAGGCTACACCTTC; CDR3aa: CASSSQGAGGYTF